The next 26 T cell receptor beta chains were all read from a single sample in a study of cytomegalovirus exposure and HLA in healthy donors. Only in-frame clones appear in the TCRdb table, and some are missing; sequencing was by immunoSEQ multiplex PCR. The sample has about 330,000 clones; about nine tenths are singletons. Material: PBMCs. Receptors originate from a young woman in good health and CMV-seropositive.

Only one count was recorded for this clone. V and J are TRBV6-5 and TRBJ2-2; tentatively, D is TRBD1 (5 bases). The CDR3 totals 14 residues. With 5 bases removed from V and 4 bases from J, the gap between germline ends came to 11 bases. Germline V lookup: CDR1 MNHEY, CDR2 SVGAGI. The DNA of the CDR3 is TGTGCCAGCAGTGCCTCGACAGTCACCGGGGAGCTGTTTTTT. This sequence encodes CASSASTVTGELFF.

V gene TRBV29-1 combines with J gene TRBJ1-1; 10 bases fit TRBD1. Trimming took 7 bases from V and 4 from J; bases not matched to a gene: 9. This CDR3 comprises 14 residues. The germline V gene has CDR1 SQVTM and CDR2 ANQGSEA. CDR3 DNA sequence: TGCAGCGCCCAGACAGGGGGCAGGGGCACTGAAGCTTTCTTT. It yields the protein CSAQTGGRGTEAFF.

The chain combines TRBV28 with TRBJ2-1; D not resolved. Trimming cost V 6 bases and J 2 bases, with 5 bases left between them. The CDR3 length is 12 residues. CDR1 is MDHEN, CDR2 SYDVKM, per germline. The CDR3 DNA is TGTGCCAGCAGCCCACCCTACAATGAGCAGTTCTTC. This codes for CASSPPYNEQFF.

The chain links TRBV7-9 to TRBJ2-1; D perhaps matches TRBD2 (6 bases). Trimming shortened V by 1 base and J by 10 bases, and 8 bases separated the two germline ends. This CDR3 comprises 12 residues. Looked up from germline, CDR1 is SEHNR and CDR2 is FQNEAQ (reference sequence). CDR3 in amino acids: CASSLDGREQFF. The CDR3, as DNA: TGTGCCAGCAGCTTAGATGGGAGGGAGCAGTTCTTC.

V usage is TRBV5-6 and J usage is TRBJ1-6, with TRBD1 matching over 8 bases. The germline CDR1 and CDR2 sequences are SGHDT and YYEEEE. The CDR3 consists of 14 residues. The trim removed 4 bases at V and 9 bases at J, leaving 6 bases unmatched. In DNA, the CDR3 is TGTGCCAGCAGCACCGGACAGGGAGTTTCACCCCTCCACTTT. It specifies CASSTGQGVSPLHF.

CDR3 sequence: CASSPGGLVGLAKNIQYF. CDR3 in DNA: TGTGCCAGCAGCCCGGGGGGACTAGTCGGACTAGCCAAAAACATTCAGTACTTC. The rearrangement uses TRBV27 and TRBJ2-4; TRBD2 matches 8 bases. Germline assignment: CDR1 MNHEY and CDR2 SMNVEV (reference sequence). V shed 6 bases and J 0 bases; nucleotides not matched to a gene: 13. CDR3 size: 18 residues.

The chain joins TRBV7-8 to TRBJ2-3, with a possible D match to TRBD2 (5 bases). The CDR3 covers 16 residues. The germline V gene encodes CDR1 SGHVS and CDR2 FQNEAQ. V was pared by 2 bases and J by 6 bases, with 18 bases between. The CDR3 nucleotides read TGTGCCAGCAGCTTACGGCGAGGACTCGAAAGGGATACGCAGTATTTT. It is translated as CASSLRRGLERDTQYF.

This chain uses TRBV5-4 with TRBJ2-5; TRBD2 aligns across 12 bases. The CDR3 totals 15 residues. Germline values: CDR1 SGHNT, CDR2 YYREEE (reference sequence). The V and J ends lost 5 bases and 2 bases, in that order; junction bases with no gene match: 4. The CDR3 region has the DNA TGTGCCAGCAGTTATCTAGCGGGGGGGCAAGAGACCCAGTACTTC. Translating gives CASSYLAGGQETQYF.

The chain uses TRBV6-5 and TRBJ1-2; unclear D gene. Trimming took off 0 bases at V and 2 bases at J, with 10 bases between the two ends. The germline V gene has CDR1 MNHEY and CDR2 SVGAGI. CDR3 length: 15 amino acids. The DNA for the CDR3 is TGTGCCAGCAGTTACTCGAGGGTAGGGAACTATGGCTACACCTTC. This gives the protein CASSYSRVGNYGYTF.

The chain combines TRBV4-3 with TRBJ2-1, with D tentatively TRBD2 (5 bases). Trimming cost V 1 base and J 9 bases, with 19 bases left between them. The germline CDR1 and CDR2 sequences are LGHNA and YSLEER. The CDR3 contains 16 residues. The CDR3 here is CASSQVLSGEYPEQFF. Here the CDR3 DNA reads TGCGCCAGCAGCCAAGTACTAAGCGGAGAATATCCTGAGCAGTTCTTC.

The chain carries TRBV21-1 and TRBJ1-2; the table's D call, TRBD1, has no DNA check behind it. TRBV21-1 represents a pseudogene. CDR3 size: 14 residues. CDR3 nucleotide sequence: TGTGCCAGCAGCAAGGGCACGACAGGGCAAGGCTACACCTTC. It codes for CASSKGTTGQGYTF.

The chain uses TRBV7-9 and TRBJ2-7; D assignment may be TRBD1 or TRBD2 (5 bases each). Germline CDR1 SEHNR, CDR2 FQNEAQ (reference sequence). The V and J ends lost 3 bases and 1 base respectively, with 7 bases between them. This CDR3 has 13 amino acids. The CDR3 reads CASSFGASYEQYF. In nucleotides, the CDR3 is TGTGCCAGCAGCTTCGGGGCTTCCTACGAGCAGTACTTC. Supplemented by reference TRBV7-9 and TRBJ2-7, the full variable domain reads DTGVSQNPRHKITKRGQNVTFRCDPISEHNRLYWYRQTLGQGPEFLTYFQNEAQLEKSRLLSDRFSAERPKGSFSTLEIQRTEQGDSAMYLCASSFGASYEQYFGPGTRLTVT.

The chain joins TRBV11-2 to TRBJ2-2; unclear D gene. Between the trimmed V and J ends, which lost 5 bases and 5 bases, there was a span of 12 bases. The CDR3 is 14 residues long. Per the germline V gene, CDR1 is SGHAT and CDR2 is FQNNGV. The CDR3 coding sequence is TGTGCCAGCAGCCTCAGGAGCCCAACCGGGGAGCTGTTTTTT. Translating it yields CASSLRSPTGELFF.

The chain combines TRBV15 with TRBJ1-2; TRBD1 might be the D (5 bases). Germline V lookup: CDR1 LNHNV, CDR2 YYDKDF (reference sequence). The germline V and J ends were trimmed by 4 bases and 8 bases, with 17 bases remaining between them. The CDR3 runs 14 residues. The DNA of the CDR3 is TGTGCCACCAGCACCCAATTTTGGGGCCGCGGCTACACCTTC. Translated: CATSTQFWGRGYTF.

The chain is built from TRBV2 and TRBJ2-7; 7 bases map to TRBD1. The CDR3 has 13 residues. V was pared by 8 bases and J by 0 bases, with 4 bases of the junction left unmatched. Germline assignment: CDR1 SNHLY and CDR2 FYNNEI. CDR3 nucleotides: TGTGCCAGCTCCGGGACAGCCTCCTACGAGCAGTACTTC. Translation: CASSGTASYEQYF.

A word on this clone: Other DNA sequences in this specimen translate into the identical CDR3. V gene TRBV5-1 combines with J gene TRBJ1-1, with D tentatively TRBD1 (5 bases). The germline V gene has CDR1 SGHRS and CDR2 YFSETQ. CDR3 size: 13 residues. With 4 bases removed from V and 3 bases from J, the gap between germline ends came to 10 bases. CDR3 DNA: TGCGCCAGCAGCCTAGACAGATACACTGAAGCTTTCTTT. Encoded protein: CASSLDRYTEAFF.

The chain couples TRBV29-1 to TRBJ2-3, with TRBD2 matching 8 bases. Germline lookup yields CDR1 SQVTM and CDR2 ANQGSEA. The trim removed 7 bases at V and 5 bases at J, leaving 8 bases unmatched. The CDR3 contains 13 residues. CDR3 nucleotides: TGCAGCGGCGGGACTAGAAGTGGAGATACGCAGTATTTT. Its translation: CSGGTRSGDTQYF.

CDR3 sequence (DNA): TGTGCCAGCAGTTTAGGGGGGGCCGAGCAGTACTTC. Amino acid sequence: CASSLGGAEQYF. The chain is built from TRBV27 and TRBJ2-7; a possible D gene is TRBD2 (7 bases). Germline CDR1 and CDR2: MNHEY and SMNVEV (reference sequence). Between the trimmed V and J ends, which lost 2 bases and 6 bases, there was a span of 8 bases. The CDR3 is 12 residues long.

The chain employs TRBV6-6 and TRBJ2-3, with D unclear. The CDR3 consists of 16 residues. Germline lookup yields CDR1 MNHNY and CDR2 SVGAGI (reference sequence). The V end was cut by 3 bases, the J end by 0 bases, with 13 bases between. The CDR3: CASSYPQSASTDTQYF. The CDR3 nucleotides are TGTGCCAGCAGTTATCCTCAGTCAGCTAGCACAGATACGCAGTATTTT.

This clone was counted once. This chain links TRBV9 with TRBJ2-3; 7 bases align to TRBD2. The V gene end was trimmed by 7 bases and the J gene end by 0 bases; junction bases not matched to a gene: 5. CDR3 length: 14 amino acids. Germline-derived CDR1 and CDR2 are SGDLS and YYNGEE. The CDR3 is CASGRTRSTDTQYF. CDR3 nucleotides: TGTGCCAGCGGACGGACTAGGAGCACAGATACGCAGTATTTT.

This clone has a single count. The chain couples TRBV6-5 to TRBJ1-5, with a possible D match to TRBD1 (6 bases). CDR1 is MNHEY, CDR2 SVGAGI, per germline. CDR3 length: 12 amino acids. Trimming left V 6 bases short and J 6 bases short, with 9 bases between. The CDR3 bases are TGTGCCAGCAGACAGGGTATTCAGCCCCAGCATTTT. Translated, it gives CASRQGIQPQHF.

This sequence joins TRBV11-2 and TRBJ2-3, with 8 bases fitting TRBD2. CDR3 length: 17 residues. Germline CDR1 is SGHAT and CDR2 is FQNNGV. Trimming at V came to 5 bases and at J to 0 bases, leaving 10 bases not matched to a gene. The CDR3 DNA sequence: TGTGCCAGCAGCCGACTTACTAGCGGAGCTAGCACAGATACGCAGTATTTT. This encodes CASSRLTSGASTDTQYF.

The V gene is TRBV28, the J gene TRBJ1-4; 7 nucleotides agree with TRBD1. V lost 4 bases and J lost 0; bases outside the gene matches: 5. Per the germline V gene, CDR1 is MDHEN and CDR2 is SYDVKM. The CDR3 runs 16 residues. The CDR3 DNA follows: TGTGCCAGCAGTTCCGGACAGGTCCCAACTAATGAAAAACTGTTTTTT. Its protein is CASSSGQVPTNEKLFF.

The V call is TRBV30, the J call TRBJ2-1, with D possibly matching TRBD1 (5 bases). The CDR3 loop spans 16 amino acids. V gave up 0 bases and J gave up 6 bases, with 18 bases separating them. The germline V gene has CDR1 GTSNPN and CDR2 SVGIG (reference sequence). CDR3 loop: CAWSVPRQGTLNEQFF. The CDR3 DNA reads TGTGCCTGGAGTGTACCTCGTCAGGGTACCCTCAATGAGCAGTTCTTC.

CDR3 sequence: CASSPSGAKTGEQYF. The CDR3 DNA is TGTGCCAGTAGCCCCTCGGGGGCGAAGACAGGCGAGCAGTACTTC. The chain uses TRBV19 and TRBJ2-7; tentatively, D is TRBD1 or TRBD2 (6 bases each). Germline V gene data show CDR1 as LNHDA and CDR2 as SQIVND (reference sequence). The length of the CDR3 is 15 residues. The V and J ends lost 6 bases and 6 bases respectively, with 21 bases between them.

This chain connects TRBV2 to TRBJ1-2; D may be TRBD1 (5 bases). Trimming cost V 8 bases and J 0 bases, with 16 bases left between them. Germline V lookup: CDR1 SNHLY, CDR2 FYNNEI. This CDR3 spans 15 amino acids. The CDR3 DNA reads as TGTGCCAGCCAAGAGGGGCGGAGTACTAACTATGGCTACACCTTC. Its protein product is CASQEGRSTNYGYTF.